The 17 T cell receptor beta chains below come from one sample, sequenced in a study of T cell responses to AZD1222 COVID-19 vaccine. Assay: immunoSEQ multiplex PCR; the TCRdb copy retains only in-frame clones and omits some. The sample shows more than 85,000 clones, approximately 88% of them seen only once. The sequences come from peripheral blood, collected on day 0 of AZD1222 vaccination. The receptors were gathered from an adult in good health.

The J gene is TRBJ1-1, the V gene TRBV7-9, with TRBD1 identical over 7 bases. The trim removed 7 bases at V and 10 bases at J, leaving 9 bases unmatched. This CDR3 is 12 amino acids long. Looked up from germline, CDR1 is SEHNR and CDR2 is FQNEAQ (reference sequence). CDR3 in DNA: TGTGCCAGCACATGGAGACAGGGAACAGCTTTCTTT. Amino acids: CASTWRQGTAFF.

The CDR3 coding sequence is TGTGCCAGCAGTCCCCAGAAGGGGACCCAGTACTTC. Its protein is CASSPQKGTQYF. The genes are TRBV25-1 and TRBJ2-5; D is unresolved. CDR3 length: 12 amino acids. The ends were cut back, 5 bases at V and 7 bases at J, with 11 bases in the middle. Germline V gives CDR1 MGHDK, CDR2 SYGVNS.

The chain links TRBV5-1 to TRBJ2-5; D uncertain. This CDR3 has 15 residues. Germline V CDR1 and CDR2: SGHRS, YFSETQ. The germline V and J ends were trimmed by 2 bases and 2 bases, with 13 bases remaining between them. CDR3 DNA sequence: TGCGCCAGCAGCTTTGGTACAGCCCATCAAGAGACCCAGTACTTC. Translating it yields CASSFGTAHQETQYF.

J is TRBJ2-1 and V is TRBV18; D not resolved. V lost 2 bases and J 4 bases, leaving 12 bases between the germline ends. This CDR3 contains 15 residues. CDR1 is KGHSH and CDR2 is LQKENI in the germline V gene. The CDR3 DNA is TGTGCCAGCTCACCAATAGTTATCCCGTACAATGAGCAGTTCTTC. Translation gives CASSPIVIPYNEQFF.

The CDR3 here is CASSGLAAGSSAAYEQYF. The CDR3 nucleotides read TGTGCCAGCAGTGGGCTAGCGGCCGGGAGTAGCGCCGCCTACGAGCAGTACTTC. The chain combines TRBV2 with TRBJ2-7; 7 positions agree with TRBD2. V was pared by 4 bases and J by 2 bases, with 17 bases of the junction left unmatched. The length of the CDR3 is 18 residues. Per the germline V gene, CDR1 is SNHLY and CDR2 is FYNNEI. Full variable domain (outside the CDR3, taken from reference TRBV2 and TRBJ2-7): EPEVTQTPSHQVTQMGQEVILRCVPISNHLYFYWYRQILGQKVEFLVSFYNNEISEKSEIFDDQFSVERPDGSNFTLKIRSTKLEDSAMYFCASSGLAAGSSAAYEQYFGPGTRLTVT.

The V gene is TRBV11-2, the J gene TRBJ2-7; 10 nucleotides align to TRBD2. This CDR3 is 13 amino acids long. In germline, CDR1 is SGHAT, CDR2 FQNNGV. J was trimmed by 4 bases and V by 3 bases; bases with no gene match: 0. The CDR3 DNA follows: TGTGCCAGCAGCTTTAGCGGGGGGTACGAGCAGTACGTC. It codes for CASSFSGGYEQYV.

This clone was observed a handful of times. The genes are TRBV7-9 and TRBJ2-5, with D possibly being TRBD1 (6 bases). The CDR3 totals 15 residues. Trimming stripped 4 bases from V and 5 bases from J, with 17 bases between. CDR1 is SEHNR and CDR2 is FQNEAQ in the germline V gene (reference sequence). The chain's CDR3 is CASSWDNPNRETQYF. The CDR3 DNA follows: TGTGCCAGCAGCTGGGACAACCCTAATCGGGAGACCCAGTACTTC. Full variable domain (missing parts from reference TRBV7-9 and TRBJ2-5): DTGVSQNPRHKITKRGQNVTFRCDPISEHNRLYWYRQTLGQGPEFLTYFQNEAQLEKSRLLSDRFSAERPKGSFSTLEIQRTEQGDSAMYLCASSWDNPNRETQYFGPGTRLLVL.

This clone was counted a single time. The genes are TRBV24-1 and TRBJ1-4; 10 positions match TRBD1. J lost 4 bases, V lost 9 bases, and 1 base had no gene match. The CDR3 covers 13 residues. Per germline, CDR1 KGHDR and CDR2 SFDVKD. The CDR3 nucleotides read TGTGCCACCGGGACAGGGGTTAATGAAAAACTGTTTTTT. This encodes CATGTGVNEKLFF.

This rearrangement joins TRBV7-2 to TRBJ2-7; D ambiguous. With 1 base removed from V and 1 base from J, the gap between germline ends came to 8 bases. CDR1 is SGHTA and CDR2 is FQGNSA in the germline V gene. This CDR3 comprises 14 residues. For the CDR3, the DNA is TGTGCCAGCAGCTTAGGGTGGGTATCCTACGAGCAGTACTTC. It yields the protein CASSLGWVSYEQYF.

The gene calls are TRBV11-3 and TRBJ2-2, with TRBD2 matching over 11 bases. Germline V gives CDR1 SGHNT, CDR2 YENEEA. The CDR3 sequence is 14 residues long. J lost 8 bases, V lost 5 bases, and 4 bases had no gene match. CDR3 sequence (DNA): TGTGCCAGCAGCCAACTAGCGGGGGTAGGGGAGCTGTTTTTT. Translating it yields CASSQLAGVGELFF.

This clone was observed a handful of times. V gene TRBV5-4 combines with J gene TRBJ2-5; 14 bases match TRBD2. In germline, CDR1 is SGHNT, CDR2 YYREEE (reference sequence). The J segment lost 6 bases and the V segment lost 0 bases, leaving 7 bases of the junction unmatched. There are 17 residues in the CDR3. The CDR3, as DNA: TGTGCCAGCAGCTTGGCCGCCGGGACTAGCGGGAGACAGACCCAGTACTTC. Protein sequence: CASSLAAGTSGRQTQYF.

The rearrangement links TRBV20-1 to TRBJ2-2, with TRBD1 matching 8 bases. The CDR3 totals 17 residues. Germline V gene lookup returns CDR1 DFQATT and CDR2 SNEGSKA (reference sequence). V shed 3 bases, J shed 6 bases, and the junction held 15 bases outside the gene matches. The CDR3 spells CSASAPQGATGSGELFF. In DNA, the CDR3 is TGCAGTGCTAGTGCCCCCCAGGGGGCGACGGGATCCGGGGAGCTGTTTTTT.

This clone was seen a few times. V and J are TRBV20-1 and TRBJ1-5, with 7 bases matching TRBD1. This CDR3 is built from 15 residues. The ends lost 3 bases at V and 6 bases at J; junction bases unmatched: 11. CDR1 is DFQATT, CDR2 SNEGSKA, per germline (reference sequence). Written as DNA, the CDR3 is TGCAGTGCTAGTCAGCCCAGGGGGGGCGGTCAGCCCCAGCATTTT. Amino acids: CSASQPRGGGQPQHF.

V usage is TRBV5-1 and J usage is TRBJ1-2; D may be TRBD1 (6 bases). Per the germline V gene, CDR1 is SGHRS and CDR2 is YFSETQ. Trimming took off 4 bases at V and 6 bases at J, with 13 bases between the two ends. The CDR3 is 13 residues long. CDR3 in DNA: TGCGCCAGCAGCACCGGGACAAGAGATGGCTACACCTTC. Translation: CASSTGTRDGYTF. Complete variable domain (other parts from reference TRBV5-1 and TRBJ1-2): KAGVTQTPRYLIKTRGQQVTLSCSPISGHRSVSWYQQTPGQGLQFLFEYFSETQRNKGNFPGRFSGRQFSNSRSEMNVSTLELGDSALYLCASSTGTRDGYTFGSGTRLTVV.

The V and J genes are TRBV7-8 and TRBJ2-7, with D perhaps given as TRBD1 or TRBD2 (6 bases each). The CDR3 is 14 residues long. Between the trimmed V and J ends, which lost 5 bases and 0 bases, there was a span of 11 bases. Looked up from germline, CDR1 is SGHVS and CDR2 is FQNEAQ. CDR3 nucleotide sequence: TGTGCCAGCAGCCAAGGGGGGAACTCCTACGAGCAGTACTTC. Protein: CASSQGGNSYEQYF.

V usage is TRBV18 and J usage is TRBJ1-6; maybe TRBD1 (6 bases). Germline CDR1 KGHSH, CDR2 LQKENI. V was trimmed by 6 bases and J by 7 bases, leaving 13 bases between them. The CDR3 covers 14 residues. The CDR3 DNA is TGTGCCAGCTCCCAGAGGACAGAAAATTCACCCCTCCACTTT. This sequence encodes CASSQRTENSPLHF.

The chain joins TRBV13 to TRBJ2-5; 10 bases match TRBD2. There are 16 residues in the CDR3. The germline CDR1 and CDR2 sequences are PRHDT and FYEKMQ (reference sequence). Unmatched junction bases numbered 8, after V lost 2 bases and J lost 5 bases. The CDR3 here is CASSLPSSGSGETQYF. CDR3 coding DNA: TGTGCCAGCAGCTTACCCTCTAGCGGGAGTGGGGAGACCCAGTACTTC.